This T cell receptor (beta chain) was sequenced for a study of T cell responses to AZD1222 COVID-19 vaccine. Overall study results and limits: Spike-specific TCR breadth and depth were elevated following two AZD1222 doses.

Points on this clone: No antigen is known for it.

The CDR3 has 14 residues. CDR1 SGHTA and CDR2 FQGTGA come from the germline V gene. V gave up 2 bases and J gave up 8 bases, with 13 bases separating them. Method: immunoSEQ multiplex PCR; TCRdb's copy keeps in-frame clones and lacks some. The data contain tens of thousands of clones, approximately 90% of them singletons. This TCR was recovered from an adult who received the AZD1222 COVID-19 vaccine. This chain connects TRBV7-3 to TRBJ2-1, with a weak D call TRBD1 (7 bases). The sample in question was peripheral blood, obtained 28 days after the second AZD1222 dose. The CDR3 DNA is TGTGCCAGCAGCTTACAAGGAGGGGGCGATGAGCAGTTCTTC. It codes for CASSLQGGGDEQFF.